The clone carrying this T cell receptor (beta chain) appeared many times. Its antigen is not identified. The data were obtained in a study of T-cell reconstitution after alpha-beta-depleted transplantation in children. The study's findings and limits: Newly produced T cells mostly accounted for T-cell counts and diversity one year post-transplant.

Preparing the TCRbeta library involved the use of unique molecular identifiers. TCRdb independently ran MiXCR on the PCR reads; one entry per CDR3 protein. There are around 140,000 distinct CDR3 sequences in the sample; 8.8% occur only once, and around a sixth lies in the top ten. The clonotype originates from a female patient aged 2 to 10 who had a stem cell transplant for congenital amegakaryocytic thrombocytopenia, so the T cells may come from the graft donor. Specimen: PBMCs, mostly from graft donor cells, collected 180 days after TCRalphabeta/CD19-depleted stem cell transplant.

CDR3 protein: CASSHHRYRATYEQYF. The CDR3 DNA reads TGTGCCAGCAGCCACCACCGTTACAGGGCTACCTACGAGCAGTACTTC. The rearrangement joins TRBV6-5 to TRBJ2-7, with D perhaps matching TRBD1 (6 bases). CDR1 and CDR2 from the germline V gene are MNHEY and SVGAGI. V lost 6 bases, J lost 2 bases, and 20 bases lay in between. This CDR3 has 16 residues.